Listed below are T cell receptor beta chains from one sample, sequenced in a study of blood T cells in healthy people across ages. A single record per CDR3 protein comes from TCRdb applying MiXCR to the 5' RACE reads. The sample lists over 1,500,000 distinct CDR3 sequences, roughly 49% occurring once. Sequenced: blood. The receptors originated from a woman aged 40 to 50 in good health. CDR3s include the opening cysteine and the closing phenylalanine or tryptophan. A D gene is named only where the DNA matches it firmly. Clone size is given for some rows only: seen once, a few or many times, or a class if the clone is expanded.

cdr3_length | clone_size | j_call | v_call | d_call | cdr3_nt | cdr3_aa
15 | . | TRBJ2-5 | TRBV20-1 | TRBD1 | TGCAGTGCTAGAAATTTTGGGACAGGGCAAGAGACCCAGTACTTC | CSARNFGTGQETQYF
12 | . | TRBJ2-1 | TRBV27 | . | TGTGCCAGCGGGGAATCGGGGAATGAGCAGTTCTTC | CASGESGNEQFF
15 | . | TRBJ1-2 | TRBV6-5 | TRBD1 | TGTGCCAGCAGTGACCCAGGGGGTTCCCTCTATGGCTACACCTTC | CASSDPGGSLYGYTF
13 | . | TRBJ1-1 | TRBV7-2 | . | TGTGCCAGCAGCCTCGGACAATCCGGTGAAGCTTTCTTT | CASSLGQSGEAFF
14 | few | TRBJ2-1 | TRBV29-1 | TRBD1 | TGCAGCGTTTCGGGACAGGGTGTAGGCAATGAGCAGTTCTTC | CSVSGQGVGNEQFF
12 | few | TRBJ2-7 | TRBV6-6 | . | TGTGCCAGCAGCAGCCGGTACTACGAGCAGTACTTC | CASSSRYYEQYF
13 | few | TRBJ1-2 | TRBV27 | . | TGTGCCAGCAGAATGACAGCAAACTATGGCTACACCTTC | CASRMTANYGYTF
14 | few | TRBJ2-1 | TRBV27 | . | TGTGCCAGCAGTCCCACCCTCAGGGCAAATGAGCAGTTCTTC | CASSPTLRANEQFF
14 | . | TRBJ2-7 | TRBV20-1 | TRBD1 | TGCAGCCCTAGGGGGGGACAGGGAACCTACGAGCAGTACTTC | CSPRGGQGTYEQYF
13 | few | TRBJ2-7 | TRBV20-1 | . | TGCAGTGCTAGGGGTGAAGATCCCTACGAGCAGTACTTC | CSARGEDPYEQYF
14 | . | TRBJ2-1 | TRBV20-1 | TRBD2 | TGCAGTGCCCCCATAGCGGGGGGACGCAATGAGCAGTTCTTC | CSAPIAGGRNEQFF
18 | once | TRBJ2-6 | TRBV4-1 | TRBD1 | TGCGCCAGCAGCAGGACAGGAAAAACTAGCTCTGGGGCCAACGTCCTGACTTTC | CASSRTGKTSSGANVLTF
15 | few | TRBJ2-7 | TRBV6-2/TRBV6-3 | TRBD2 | TGTGCCAGCAGTAGGACTAGCGAAAGCTCCTACGAGCAGTACTTC | CASSRTSESSYEQYF
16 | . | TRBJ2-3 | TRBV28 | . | TGTGCCAGCAGCCGCCCCGGACAGCCTAGCACAGATACGCAGTATTTT | CASSRPGQPSTDTQYF
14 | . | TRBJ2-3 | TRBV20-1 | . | TGCAGTGCTAGCCCGGGACTGACCACAGATACGCAGTATTTT | CSASPGLTTDTQYF
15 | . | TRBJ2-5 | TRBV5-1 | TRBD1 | TGCGCCAGCACCCTGGACGGGACAGGGGTAGAGACCCAGTACTTC | CASTLDGTGVETQYF